The sequence of this T cell receptor beta chain was determined in a study of CD8 T cells in ankylosing spondylitis. Only a few counts were recorded for this clonotype. Its antigen is not known. Libraries of TCR beta came from quantitative 5'-RACE with molecular barcodes. TCRdb re-analysed the 5' RACE reads in MiXCR, keeping a single row per CDR3 protein. This sample has about 450,000 distinct CDR3 sequences; approximately 26% occur once, and the top ten carry roughly 0.8%. Regarding the study as a whole: Ankylosing spondylitis blood seemed to carry a telltale TCR beta motif made of several highly homologous variants. Disease-linked clones reportedly concentrated significantly in matched ankylosing spondylitis synovial fluid. Disease-linked clones were found to be CD8+ and relatively rare in peripheral blood.

This CDR3 has 15 amino acids. V dropped 5 bases and J dropped 0; count of bases not matched to a gene: 7. From germline, CDR1 is DFQATT and CDR2 SNEGSKA (reference sequence). Sequences were obtained from blood, either unsorted or a sorted T cell fraction (not recorded which). The rearrangement uses TRBV20-1 and TRBJ2-1, with 7 bases aligning to TRBD2. This TCR came from a male donor with ankylosing spondylitis. CDR3 coding DNA: TGCAGTGCTGCGTGGCGGGGGAGCTCCTACAATGAGCAGTTCTTC. Encoded protein: CSAAWRGSSYNEQFF.